What follows are 27 T cell receptor beta chains derived from one specimen sequenced in a study of shared clonotypes between healthy human individuals. Method: immunoSEQ multiplex PCR; TCRdb's copy keeps in-frame clones and lacks some. The sample lists over a million clones; approximately 98% were seen once. The sequenced sample was naive CD4+ T cells sorted from blood. Noted subset: CD45RA+ positively selected. The source is a man aged 25 to 40 in good health.

This chain links TRBV5-1 with TRBJ2-5, with D possibly TRBD2 on 5 matching bases. This CDR3 is built from 12 residues. Deletions cut 5 bases from V and 5 bases from J, with 10 bases between. Germline V gene sequence: CDR1 SGHRS, CDR2 YFSETQ. Here the CDR3 DNA reads TGCGCCAGCAGTTCCCCGGGGGAGACCCAGTACTTC. It translates to CASSSPGETQYF.

V and J are TRBV29-1 and TRBJ1-2, with unresolved D. From germline, CDR1 is SQVTM and CDR2 ANQGSEA. The CDR3 contains 12 residues. V shed 5 bases and J shed 2 bases, with 9 bases lying between them. The CDR3 DNA reads as TGCAGCGTTTCCGGGCAGAACTATGGCTACACCTTC. Amino acids: CSVSGQNYGYTF.

The chain carries TRBV5-7 and TRBJ2-5; D is unresolved. TRBV5-7 is an ORF for which the function is uncertain. CDR3 length equals 12 residues. The V and J ends lost 9 bases and 0 bases respectively, with 9 bases between them. This CDR3 is CAIEWDQETQYF. In DNA form, the CDR3 reads TGTGCCATCGAGTGGGACCAAGAGACCCAGTACTTC.

The chain links TRBV28 to TRBJ1-3; 8 nucleotides align to TRBD1. Germline CDR1 MDHEN, CDR2 SYDVKM. The V and J ends lost 6 bases and 1 base, in that order; junction bases with no gene match: 5. This CDR3 is 15 amino acids long. The CDR3 here is CASRLQGGSGNTIYF. The CDR3 DNA reads as TGTGCCAGCAGGCTACAGGGGGGATCTGGAAACACCATATATTTT.

V gene TRBV2 combines with J gene TRBJ2-3; possibly TRBD1 for D (7 bases). The CDR3 consists of 16 residues. In germline, CDR1 is SNHLY, CDR2 FYNNEI. V lost 7 bases and J lost 0, with 17 bases in between. The CDR3 region is CASILDREASTDTQYF. CDR3 DNA: TGTGCCAGCATCCTCGACAGGGAGGCTAGCACAGATACGCAGTATTTT.

The chain combines TRBV28 with TRBJ1-5; 7 nucleotides line up with TRBD1. The CDR3 covers 12 residues. V was clipped by 11 bases and J by 7 bases; unmatched bases: 8. Germline CDR1 MDHEN, CDR2 SYDVKM. CDR3 loop: CAEKGAEQPQHF. Written as DNA, the CDR3 is TGTGCCGAAAAGGGGGCTGAGCAGCCCCAGCATTTT. Looking up the rest from reference TRBV28 and TRBJ1-5 gives the full variable domain: DVKVTQSSRYLVKRTGEKVFLECVQDMDHENMFWYRQDPGLGLRLIYFSYDVKMKEKGDIPEGYSVSREKKERFSLILESASTNQTSMYLCAEKGAEQPQHFGDGTRLSIL.

The count of this clone is one. The chain links TRBV10-2 to TRBJ1-2; weak D call: TRBD1 (5 bases). V was trimmed by 4 bases and J by 5 bases, leaving 11 bases between them. The CDR3 length is 13 residues. Germline lookup yields CDR1 WSHSY and CDR2 SAAADI. For the CDR3, the DNA is TGCGCCAGCAGTGTTGGCAGGGATTATGGCTACACCTTC. Its translation is CASSVGRDYGYTF.

The chain couples TRBV5-4 to TRBJ2-7, with TRBD1 identical over 9 bases. The CDR3 length is 15 residues. J was trimmed by 1 base and V by 4 bases; bases with no gene match: 6. CDR1 and CDR2 from the germline V gene are SGHNT and YYREEE (reference sequence). DNA for the CDR3: TGTGCCAGCAGCCCTCGGGACAGGGTTTCCTACGAGCAGTACTTC. This codes for CASSPRDRVSYEQYF.

The chain is built from TRBV19 and TRBJ2-4, with no clear D. Per the germline V gene, CDR1 is LNHDA and CDR2 is SQIVND (reference sequence). The CDR3 consists of 15 residues. V lost 10 bases and J 0 bases, leaving 16 bases between the germline ends. Here the CDR3 DNA reads TGTGCCACCAGAACTTTAGGGTCAGCCAAAAACATTCAGTACTTC. It translates to CATRTLGSAKNIQYF.

This chain joins TRBV5-4 and TRBJ2-5; TRBD1 might be the D (7 bases). V lost 1 base, J lost 4 bases, and 14 bases lay in between. The germline CDR1 and CDR2 sequences are SGHNT and YYREEE (reference sequence). The CDR3 loop spans 15 amino acids. CDR3 protein: CASSLKSQGGETQYF. Written as DNA, the CDR3 is TGTGCCAGCAGCTTGAAGAGTCAGGGGGGAGAGACCCAGTACTTC.

The chain couples TRBV5-1 to TRBJ2-3, with TRBD2 as a possible D gene (6 bases). The germline V gene has CDR1 SGHRS and CDR2 YFSETQ. The CDR3 has 15 amino acids. Deletions cut 9 bases from V and 0 bases from J, with 17 bases between. In nucleotides, the CDR3 is TGCGCCACCGCAAGGGACTTACCTAGCACAGATACGCAGTATTTT. This sequence encodes CATARDLPSTDTQYF.

The CDR3: CSVRGDSPFYGYTF. CDR3 nucleotides: TGCAGCGTCCGAGGGGACAGCCCCTTCTATGGCTACACCTTC. The rearrangement uses TRBV29-1 and TRBJ1-2; 7 positions agree with TRBD1. V lost 6 bases, J lost 4 bases, and 11 bases stayed unmatched. CDR1 is SQVTM, CDR2 ANQGSEA, per germline. The CDR3 spans 14 residues. Supplemented by reference TRBV29-1 and TRBJ1-2, the full variable domain reads SAVISQKPSRDICQRGTSLTIQCQVDSQVTMMFWYRQQPGQSLTLIATANQGSEATYESGFVIDKFPISRPNLTFSTLTVSNMSPEDSSIYLCSVRGDSPFYGYTFGSGTRLTVV.

This clone was detected once. The chain carries TRBV28 and TRBJ2-7; TRBD2 agrees at 12 bases. After removal of 8 bases from V and 5 bases from J, the junction contained 10 bases not matched to a gene. Germline CDR1 is MDHEN and CDR2 is SYDVKM. CDR3 length: 15 amino acids. The CDR3, as DNA: TGTGCCAGCGAACTAGCGGGAGGAATAAGGGACGAGCAGTACTTC. This gives the protein CASELAGGIRDEQYF.

CDR3 sequence (DNA): TGTGCCATCAGTGAGCCTCGGGGATCCTATGGCTACACCTTC. Its translation: CAISEPRGSYGYTF. This chain uses TRBV10-3 with TRBJ1-2; no clear D gene. V was pared by 2 bases and J by 4 bases, with 11 bases between. The germline V gene encodes CDR1 ENHRY and CDR2 SYGVKD. CDR3 length: 14 residues.

The chain links TRBV6-1 to TRBJ2-5; D ambiguous. The V gene's germline CDR1 is MNHNS and CDR2 SASEGT. The CDR3 covers 14 residues. Trimming shortened V by 2 bases and J by 1 base, and 8 bases separated the two germline ends. The CDR3 here is CASSEWAAQETQYF. The CDR3 DNA is TGTGCCAGCAGTGAATGGGCAGCCCAAGAGACCCAGTACTTC.

This clone was observed once. The chain joins TRBV5-1 to TRBJ1-4, with unresolved D. Germline values: CDR1 SGHRS, CDR2 YFSETQ. V lost 2 bases and J lost 0, with 14 bases in between. The CDR3 sequence is 17 residues long. CDR3 sequence (DNA): TGCGCCAGCAGCTTAGTCCTACTCGCGGCAACTAATGAAAAACTGTTTTTT. Residues: CASSLVLLAATNEKLFF.

The V and J genes are TRBV28 and TRBJ1-4; TRBD1 is a possible D gene (6 bases). Germline values: CDR1 MDHEN, CDR2 SYDVKM. Between the trimmed V and J ends, which lost 2 bases and 5 bases, there was a span of 12 bases. This CDR3 is built from 15 residues. The CDR3 here is CASSLGGTQNEKLFF. For the CDR3, the DNA is TGTGCCAGCAGTTTAGGGGGGACACAGAATGAAAAACTGTTTTTT. The full variable domain, completed using reference TRBV28 and TRBJ1-4, is DVKVTQSSRYLVKRTGEKVFLECVQDMDHENMFWYRQDPGLGLRLIYFSYDVKMKEKGDIPEGYSVSREKKERFSLILESASTNQTSMYLCASSLGGTQNEKLFFGSGTQLSVL.

V and J are TRBV5-1 and TRBJ2-7; tentatively, D is TRBD1 (6 bases). The CDR3 extends over 14 amino acids. CDR1 and CDR2 (germline): SGHRS, YFSETQ. V lost 5 bases and J lost 7, with 19 bases in between. The CDR3 nucleotides read TGCGCCAGCAGTGGCGCTAGGGGGTCCCTGGAGCAGTACTTC. Protein sequence: CASSGARGSLEQYF.

The chain employs TRBV7-2 and TRBJ2-1; 10 nucleotides line up with TRBD1. Trimming removed 5 bases from V and 9 bases from J; junction bases left unmatched: 13. Looked up from germline, CDR1 is SGHTA and CDR2 is FQGNSA. This CDR3 is 16 amino acids long. CDR3 DNA sequence: TGTGCCAGCAGCCTCCGCTTGGGACAGGGGAAGACTGAGCAGTTCTTC. Protein sequence: CASSLRLGQGKTEQFF.

The J gene is TRBJ2-5, the V gene TRBV14; 11 bases match TRBD1. Germline V CDR1 and CDR2: SGHDN, FVKESK. The CDR3 length is 17 residues. The trim removed 4 bases at V and 4 bases at J, leaving 11 bases unmatched. The CDR3, as DNA: TGTGCCAGCAGCCCTATCCTAAGGACAGGGGGCCTAGAGACCCAGTACTTC. The encoded protein is CASSPILRTGGLETQYF. Filled out from reference TRBV14 and TRBJ2-5, the complete variable domain reads EAGVTQFPSHSVIEKGQTVTLRCDPISGHDNLYWYRRVMGKEIKFLLHFVKESKQDESGMPNNRFLAERTGGTYSTLKVQPAELEDSGVYFCASSPILRTGGLETQYFGPGTRLLVL.

The chain links TRBV6-1 to TRBJ2-7; tentatively, D is TRBD1 (6 bases). The V end was cut by 5 bases, the J end by 2 bases, with 13 bases between. The CDR3 contains 14 residues. The V gene's germline CDR1 is MNHNS and CDR2 SASEGT. The CDR3 nucleotides read TGTGCCAGCAGTCGTCGGACAGTTACCTACGAGCAGTACTTC. Amino acids: CASSRRTVTYEQYF.

The CDR3 region has the DNA TGTGCCAGTAGTTCCCCGACAGGGCCTTCCTCCTACGAGCAGTACTTC. Protein sequence: CASSSPTGPSSYEQYF. The V and J genes are TRBV19 and TRBJ2-7, with 7 bases that match TRBD1. The CDR3 totals 16 residues. The J segment lost 0 bases and the V segment lost 5 bases, leaving 10 bases of the junction unmatched. CDR1 and CDR2 from the germline V gene are LNHDA and SQIVND (reference sequence). Based on the CDR3 plus reference TRBV19 and TRBJ2-7, the full variable domain is DGGITQSPKYLFRKEGQNVTLSCEQNLNHDAMYWYRQDPGQGLRLIYYSQIVNDFQKGDIAEGYSVSREKKESFPLTVTSAQKNPTAFYLCASSSPTGPSSYEQYFGPGTRLTVT.

The chain links TRBV6-1 to TRBJ2-7; perhaps D is TRBD1 or TRBD2 (6 bases each). Germline CDR1 and CDR2: MNHNS and SASEGT. V gave up 0 bases and J gave up 3 bases, with 15 bases separating them. This CDR3 is built from 16 residues. CDR3 in amino acids: CASSEASGGDHYEQYF. The CDR3 region has the DNA TGTGCCAGCAGTGAAGCCTCCGGGGGCGACCACTACGAGCAGTACTTC.

This clone was seen once. CDR3 protein: CASSLERQFEQFF. CDR3 in DNA: TGTGCCAGCAGCTTAGAGCGACAGTTTGAGCAGTTCTTC. V usage is TRBV11-3 and J usage is TRBJ2-1; tentatively, D is TRBD1 (5 bases). Germline-derived CDR1 and CDR2 are SGHNT and YENEEA. Trimming removed 0 bases at V and 9 bases at J, with 9 bases between. CDR3 length: 13 amino acids. The whole variable domain, filled in from reference TRBV11-3 and TRBJ2-1, reads EAGVVQSPRYKIIEKKQPVAFWCNPISGHNTLYWYLQNLGQGPELLIRYENEEAVDDSQLPKDRFSAERLKGVDSTLKIQPAELGDSAVYLCASSLERQFEQFFGPGTRLTVL.

The chain uses TRBV20-1 and TRBJ2-7, with 7 bases matching TRBD1. CDR3 length: 11 residues. Germline V CDR1 and CDR2: DFQATT, SNEGSKA (reference sequence). Trimming took 5 bases from V and 5 from J; bases not matched to a gene: 3. DNA for the CDR3: TGCAGTGCTCACAGGGGCAACGAGCAGTACTTC. Translating gives CSAHRGNEQYF.

As DNA, the CDR3 is TGTGCCAGCAGCGGCAGGACAGCCCTTCAAGAGACCCAGTACTTC. Protein sequence: CASSGRTALQETQYF. The chain has TRBV7-8 and TRBJ2-5; perhaps TRBD1 as D (6 bases). The V end was cut by 5 bases, the J end by 2 bases, with 15 bases between. Looked up from germline, CDR1 is SGHVS and CDR2 is FQNEAQ. There are 15 residues in the CDR3.

This rearrangement joins TRBV2 to TRBJ2-3, with 10 bases that match TRBD1. Trimming took 8 bases from V and 0 from J; bases not matched to a gene: 5. From germline, CDR1 is SNHLY and CDR2 FYNNEI. The length of the CDR3 is 15 residues. CDR3 nucleotides: TGTGCCAGCGGACCGGACAGGGGGAGCACAGATACGCAGTATTTT. This sequence encodes CASGPDRGSTDTQYF.